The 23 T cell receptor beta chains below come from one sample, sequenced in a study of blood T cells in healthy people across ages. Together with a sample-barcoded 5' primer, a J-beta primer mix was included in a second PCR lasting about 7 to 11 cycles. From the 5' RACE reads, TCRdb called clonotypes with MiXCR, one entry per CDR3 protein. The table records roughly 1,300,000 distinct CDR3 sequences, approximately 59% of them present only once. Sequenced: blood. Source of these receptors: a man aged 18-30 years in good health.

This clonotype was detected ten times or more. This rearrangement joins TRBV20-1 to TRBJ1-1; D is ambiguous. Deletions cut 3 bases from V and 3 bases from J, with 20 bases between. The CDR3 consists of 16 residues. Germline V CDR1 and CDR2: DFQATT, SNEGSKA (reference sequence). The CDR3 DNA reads TGCAGTGCTAGGTCGGCCGGGTCTTCTCGGGACACTGAAGCTTTCTTT. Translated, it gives CSARSAGSSRDTEAFF.

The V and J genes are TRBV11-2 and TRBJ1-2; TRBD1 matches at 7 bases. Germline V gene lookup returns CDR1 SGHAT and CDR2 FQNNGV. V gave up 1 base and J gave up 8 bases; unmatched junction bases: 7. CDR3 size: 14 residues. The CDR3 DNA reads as TGTGCCAGCAGCTTAGCCCCCAGGGGGGGCGGCTACACCTTC. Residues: CASSLAPRGGGYTF. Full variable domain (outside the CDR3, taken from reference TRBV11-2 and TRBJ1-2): EAGVAQSPRYKIIEKRQSVAFWCNPISGHATLYWYQQILGQGPKLLIQFQNNGVVDDSQLPKDRFSAERLKGVDSTLKIQPAKLEDSAVYLCASSLAPRGGGYTFGSGTRLTVV.

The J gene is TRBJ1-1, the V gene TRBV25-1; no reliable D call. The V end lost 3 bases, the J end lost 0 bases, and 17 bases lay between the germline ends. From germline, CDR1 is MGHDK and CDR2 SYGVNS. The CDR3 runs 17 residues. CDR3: CASSDGGAPTMNTEAFF. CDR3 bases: TGTGCCAGCAGTGATGGAGGTGCCCCTACTATGAACACTGAAGCTTTCTTT. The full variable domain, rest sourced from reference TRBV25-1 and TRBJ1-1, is EADIYQTPRYLVIGTGKKITLECSQTMGHDKMYWYQQDPGMELHLIHYSYGVNSTEKGDLSSESTVSRIRTEHFPLTLESARPSHTSQYLCASSDGGAPTMNTEAFFGQGTRLTVV.

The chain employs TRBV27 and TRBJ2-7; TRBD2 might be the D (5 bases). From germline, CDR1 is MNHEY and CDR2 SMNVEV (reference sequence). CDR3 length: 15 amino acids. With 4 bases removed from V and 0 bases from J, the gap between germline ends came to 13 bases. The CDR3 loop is CASSYMGSRSYEQYF. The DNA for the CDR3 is TGTGCCAGCAGTTACATGGGGAGCCGCTCCTACGAGCAGTACTTC.

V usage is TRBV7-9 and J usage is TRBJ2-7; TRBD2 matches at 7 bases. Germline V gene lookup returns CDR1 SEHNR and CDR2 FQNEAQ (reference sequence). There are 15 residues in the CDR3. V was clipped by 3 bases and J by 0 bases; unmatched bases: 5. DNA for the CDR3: TGTGCCAGCAGCTTGAGCGGGGTTTTCTCCTACGAGCAGTACTTC. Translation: CASSLSGVFSYEQYF.

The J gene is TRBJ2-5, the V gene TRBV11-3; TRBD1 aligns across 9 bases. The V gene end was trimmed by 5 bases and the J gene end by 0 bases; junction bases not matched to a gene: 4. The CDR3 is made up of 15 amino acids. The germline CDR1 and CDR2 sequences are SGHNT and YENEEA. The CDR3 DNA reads TGTGCCAGCAGCACGGACAGGGGAAACCAAGAGACCCAGTACTTC. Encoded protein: CASSTDRGNQETQYF.

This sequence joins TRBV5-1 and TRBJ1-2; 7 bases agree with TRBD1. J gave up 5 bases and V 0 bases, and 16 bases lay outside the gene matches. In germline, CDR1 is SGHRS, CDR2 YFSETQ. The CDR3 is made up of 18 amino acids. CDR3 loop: CASSLGAVRLLQGYGYTF. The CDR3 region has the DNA TGCGCCAGCAGCTTGGGGGCCGTCAGATTGCTACAGGGGTATGGCTACACCTTC. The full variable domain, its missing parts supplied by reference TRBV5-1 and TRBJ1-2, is KAGVTQTPRYLIKTRGQQVTLSCSPISGHRSVSWYQQTPGQGLQFLFEYFSETQRNKGNFPGRFSGRQFSNSRSEMNVSTLELGDSALYLCASSLGAVRLLQGYGYTFGSGTRLTVV.

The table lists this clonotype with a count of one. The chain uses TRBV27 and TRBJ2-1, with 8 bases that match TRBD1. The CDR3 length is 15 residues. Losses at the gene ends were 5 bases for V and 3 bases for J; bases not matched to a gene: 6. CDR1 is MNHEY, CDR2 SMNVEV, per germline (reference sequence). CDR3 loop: CASSASGTGYNEQFF. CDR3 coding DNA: TGTGCCAGCAGTGCCTCCGGGACAGGCTACAATGAGCAGTTCTTC.

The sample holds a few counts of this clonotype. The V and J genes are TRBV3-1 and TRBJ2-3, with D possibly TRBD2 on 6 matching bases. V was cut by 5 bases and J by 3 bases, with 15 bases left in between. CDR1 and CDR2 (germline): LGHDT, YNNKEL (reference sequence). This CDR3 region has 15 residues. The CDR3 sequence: CASSDPAGPTDTQYF. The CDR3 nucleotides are TGTGCCAGCAGCGATCCGGCGGGGCCAACAGATACGCAGTATTTT.

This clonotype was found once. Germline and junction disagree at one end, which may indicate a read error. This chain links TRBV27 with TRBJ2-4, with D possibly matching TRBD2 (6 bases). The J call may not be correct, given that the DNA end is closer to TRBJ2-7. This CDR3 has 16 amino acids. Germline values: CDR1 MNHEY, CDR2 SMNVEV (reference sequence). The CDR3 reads CASSSRTGGTSCEQYF. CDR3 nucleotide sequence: TGTGCCAGCAGCTCCAGGACTGGCGGGACCTCCTGCGAGCAGTACTTC.

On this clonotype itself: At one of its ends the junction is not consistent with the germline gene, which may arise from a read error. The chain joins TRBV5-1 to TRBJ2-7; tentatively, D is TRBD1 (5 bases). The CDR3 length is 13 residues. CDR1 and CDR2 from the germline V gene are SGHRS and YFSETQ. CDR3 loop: CASSQMTAYEQYF. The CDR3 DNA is TGCGCCAGCAGCCAGATGACAGCCTACGAGCAGTATTTC.

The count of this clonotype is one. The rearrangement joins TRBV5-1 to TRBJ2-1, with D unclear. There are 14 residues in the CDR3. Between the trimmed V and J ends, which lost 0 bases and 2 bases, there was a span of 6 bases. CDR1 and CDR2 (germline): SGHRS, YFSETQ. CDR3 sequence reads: CASSLDRPYNEQFF. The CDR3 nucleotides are TGCGCCAGCAGCTTGGACAGACCCTACAATGAGCAGTTCTTC.

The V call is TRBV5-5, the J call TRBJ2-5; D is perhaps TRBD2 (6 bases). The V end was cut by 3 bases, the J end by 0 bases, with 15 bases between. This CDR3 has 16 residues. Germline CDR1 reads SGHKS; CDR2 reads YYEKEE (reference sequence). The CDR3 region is CASSSSPGLNQETQYF. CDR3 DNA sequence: TGTGCCAGCAGCTCTAGTCCGGGACTCAACCAAGAGACCCAGTACTTC.

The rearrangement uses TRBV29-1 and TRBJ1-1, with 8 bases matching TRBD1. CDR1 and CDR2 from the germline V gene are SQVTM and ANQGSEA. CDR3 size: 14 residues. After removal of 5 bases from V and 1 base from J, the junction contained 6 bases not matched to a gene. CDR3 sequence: CSVPPGTGNTEAFF. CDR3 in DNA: TGCAGCGTTCCCCCCGGGACAGGGAACACTGAAGCTTTCTTT.

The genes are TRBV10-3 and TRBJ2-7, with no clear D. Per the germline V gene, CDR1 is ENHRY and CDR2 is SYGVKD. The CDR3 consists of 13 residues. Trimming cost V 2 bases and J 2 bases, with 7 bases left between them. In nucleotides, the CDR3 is TGTGCCATCAGTGAGCGGAATCCCTACGAGCAGTACTTC. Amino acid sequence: CAISERNPYEQYF.

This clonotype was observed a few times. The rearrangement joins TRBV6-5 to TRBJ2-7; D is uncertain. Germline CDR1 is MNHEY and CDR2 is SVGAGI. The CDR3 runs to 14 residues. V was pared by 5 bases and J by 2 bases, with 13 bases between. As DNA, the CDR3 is TGTGCCAGCAGTCCCAGGACGCAAACCTACGAGCAGTACTTC. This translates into CASSPRTQTYEQYF.

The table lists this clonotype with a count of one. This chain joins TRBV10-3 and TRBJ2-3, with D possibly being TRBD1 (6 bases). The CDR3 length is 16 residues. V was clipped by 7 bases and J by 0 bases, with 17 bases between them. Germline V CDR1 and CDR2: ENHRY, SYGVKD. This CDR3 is CAITGTPTTSTDTQYF. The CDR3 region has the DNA TGTGCCATCACTGGGACACCAACTACTAGCACAGATACGCAGTATTTT.

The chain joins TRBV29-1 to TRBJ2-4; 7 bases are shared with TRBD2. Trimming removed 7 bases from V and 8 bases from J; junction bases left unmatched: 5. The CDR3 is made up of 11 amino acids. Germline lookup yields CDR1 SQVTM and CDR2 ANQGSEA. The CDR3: CSASAGDIQYF. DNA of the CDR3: TGCAGCGCGAGCGCGGGGGACATTCAGTACTTC.

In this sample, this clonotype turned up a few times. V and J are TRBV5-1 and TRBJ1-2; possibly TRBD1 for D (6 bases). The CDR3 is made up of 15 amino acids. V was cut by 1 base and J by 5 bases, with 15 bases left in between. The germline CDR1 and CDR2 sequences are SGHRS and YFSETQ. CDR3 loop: CASSLNRGGAYGYTF. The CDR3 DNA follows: TGCGCCAGCAGCTTGAATCGGGGGGGCGCGTATGGCTACACCTTC.

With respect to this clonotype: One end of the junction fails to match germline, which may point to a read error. The CDR3, as DNA: TGCGCCGGCAGCGGTTCAGGGAAAGAGACCCAGTACTTC. This translates into CAGSGSGKETQYF. The chain links TRBV5-1 to TRBJ2-5; D tentatively fits TRBD1 or TRBD2 (5 bases each). CDR3 length: 13 amino acids. Per the germline V gene, CDR1 is SGHRS and CDR2 is YFSETQ.

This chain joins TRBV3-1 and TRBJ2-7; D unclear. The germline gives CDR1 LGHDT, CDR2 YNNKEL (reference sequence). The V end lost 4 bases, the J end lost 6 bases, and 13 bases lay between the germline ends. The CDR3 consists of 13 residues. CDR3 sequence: CASSLTNAGEQYF. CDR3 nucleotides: TGTGCCAGCAGCCTAACCAATGCCGGCGAGCAGTACTTC.

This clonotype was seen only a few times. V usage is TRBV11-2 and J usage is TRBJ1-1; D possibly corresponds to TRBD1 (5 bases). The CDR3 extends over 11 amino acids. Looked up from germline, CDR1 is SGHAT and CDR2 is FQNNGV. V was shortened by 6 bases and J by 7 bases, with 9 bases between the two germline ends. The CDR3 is CASSRGDEAFF. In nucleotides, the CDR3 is TGTGCCAGCAGTAGAGGGGATGAAGCTTTCTTT.

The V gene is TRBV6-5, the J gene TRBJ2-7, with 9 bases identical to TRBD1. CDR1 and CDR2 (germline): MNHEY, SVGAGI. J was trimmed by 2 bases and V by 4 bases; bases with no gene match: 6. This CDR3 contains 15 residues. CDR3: CASSWTGTGTYEQYF. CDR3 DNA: TGTGCCAGCAGTTGGACCGGGACAGGGACCTACGAGCAGTACTTC.